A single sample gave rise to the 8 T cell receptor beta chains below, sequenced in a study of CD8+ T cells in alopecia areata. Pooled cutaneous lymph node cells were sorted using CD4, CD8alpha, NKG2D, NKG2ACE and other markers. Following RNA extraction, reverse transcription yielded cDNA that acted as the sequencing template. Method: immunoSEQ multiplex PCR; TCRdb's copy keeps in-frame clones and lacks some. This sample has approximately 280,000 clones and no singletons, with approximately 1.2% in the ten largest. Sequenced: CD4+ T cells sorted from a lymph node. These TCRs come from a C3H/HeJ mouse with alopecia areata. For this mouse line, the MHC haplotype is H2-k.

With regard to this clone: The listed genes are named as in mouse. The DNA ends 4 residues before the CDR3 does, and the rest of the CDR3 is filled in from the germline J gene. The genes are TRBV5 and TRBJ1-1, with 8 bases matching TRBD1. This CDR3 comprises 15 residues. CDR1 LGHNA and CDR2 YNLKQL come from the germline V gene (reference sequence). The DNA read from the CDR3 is TGTGCCAGCAGCCCCTCTCCGCAGGGGGCGGGA. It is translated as CASSPSPQGAG. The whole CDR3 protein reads CASSPSPQGAGEVFF.

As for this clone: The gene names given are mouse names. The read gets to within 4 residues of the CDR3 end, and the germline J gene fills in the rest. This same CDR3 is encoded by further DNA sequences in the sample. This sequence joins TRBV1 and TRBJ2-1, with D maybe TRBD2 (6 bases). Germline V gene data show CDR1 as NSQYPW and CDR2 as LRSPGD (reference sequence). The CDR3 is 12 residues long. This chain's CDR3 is CTCSAGGAEQFF. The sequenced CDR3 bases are TGCACCTGCAGTGCCGGGGGGGCT.

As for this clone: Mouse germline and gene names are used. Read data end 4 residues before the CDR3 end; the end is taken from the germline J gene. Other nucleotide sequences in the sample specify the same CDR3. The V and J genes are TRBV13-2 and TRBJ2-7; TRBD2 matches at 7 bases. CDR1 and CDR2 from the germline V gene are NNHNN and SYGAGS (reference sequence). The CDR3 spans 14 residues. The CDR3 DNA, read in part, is TGTGCCAGCGGTGATTCCGGGGGGGGTTAT. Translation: CASGDSGGGY. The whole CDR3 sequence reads CASGDSGGGYEQYF.

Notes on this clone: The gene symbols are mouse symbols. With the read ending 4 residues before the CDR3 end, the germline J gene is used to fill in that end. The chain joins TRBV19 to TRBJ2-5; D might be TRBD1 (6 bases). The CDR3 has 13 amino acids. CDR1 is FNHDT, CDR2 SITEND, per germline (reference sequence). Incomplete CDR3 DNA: TGTGCCAGCAGAACAGGGATGGGGGAC. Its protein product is CASRTGMGD. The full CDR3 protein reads CASRTGMGDTQYF.

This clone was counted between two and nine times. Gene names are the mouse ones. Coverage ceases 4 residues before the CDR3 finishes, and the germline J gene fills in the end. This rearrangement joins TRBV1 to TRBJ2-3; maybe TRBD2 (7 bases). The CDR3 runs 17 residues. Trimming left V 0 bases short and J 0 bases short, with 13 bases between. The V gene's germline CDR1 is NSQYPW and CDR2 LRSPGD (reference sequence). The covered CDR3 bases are TGCACCTGCAGTGCAGATTGGCTGGGGGCTAGTGCAGAA. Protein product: CTCSADWLGASAE. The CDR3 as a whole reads CTCSADWLGASAETLYF.

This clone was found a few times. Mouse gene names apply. CDR3 residues: CASGTNSYEQYF. CDR3 bases read: TGTGCCAGCGGGACAAACTCCTAT. The chain carries TRBV13-2 and TRBJ2-7; D is uncertain. The read terminates 4 residues before the CDR3 end, so the remaining end is supplied by the germline J gene. Germline CDR1 is NNHNN and CDR2 is SYGAGS (reference sequence). The CDR3 is 12 amino acids. Trimming cost V 5 bases and J 0 bases, with 6 bases left between them.

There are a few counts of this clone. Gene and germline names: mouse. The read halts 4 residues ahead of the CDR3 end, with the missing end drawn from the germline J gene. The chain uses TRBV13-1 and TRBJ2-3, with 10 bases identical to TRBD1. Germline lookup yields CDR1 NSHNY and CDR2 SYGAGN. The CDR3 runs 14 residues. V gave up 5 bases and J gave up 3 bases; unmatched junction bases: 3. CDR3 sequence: CASRKTGGAETLYF. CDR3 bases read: TGTGCCAGCAGGAAGACAGGGGGCGCAGAA.

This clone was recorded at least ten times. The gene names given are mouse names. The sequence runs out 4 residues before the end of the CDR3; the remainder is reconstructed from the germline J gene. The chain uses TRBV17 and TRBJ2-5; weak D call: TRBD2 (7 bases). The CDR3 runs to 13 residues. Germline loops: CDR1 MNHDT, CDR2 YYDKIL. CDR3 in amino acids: CASSSGGRDTQYF. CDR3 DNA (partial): TGTGCTAGCAGTAGCGGGGGGCGAGAC. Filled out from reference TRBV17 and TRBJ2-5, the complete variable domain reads DTTVKQNPRYKLARVGKPVNLICSQTMNHDTMYWYQKKPNQAPKLLLFYYDKILNREADTFEKFQSSRPNNSFCSLYIGSAGLEYSAMYLCASSSGGRDTQYFGPGTRLLVL.